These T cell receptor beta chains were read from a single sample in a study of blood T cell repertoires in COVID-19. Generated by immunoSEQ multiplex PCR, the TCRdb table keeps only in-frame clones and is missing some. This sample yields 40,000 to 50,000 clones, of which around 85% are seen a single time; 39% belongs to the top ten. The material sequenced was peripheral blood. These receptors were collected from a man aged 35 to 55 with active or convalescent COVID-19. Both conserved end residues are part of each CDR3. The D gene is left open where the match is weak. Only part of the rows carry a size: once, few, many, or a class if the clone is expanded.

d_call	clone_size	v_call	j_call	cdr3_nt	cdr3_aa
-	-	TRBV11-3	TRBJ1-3	TGTGCCAGCAGCAAGAACGAACAGGGTGCTGGAAACACCATATATTTT	CASSKNEQGAGNTIYF
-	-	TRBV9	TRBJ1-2	TGTGCCAGCAGCTTAGATGAGGGCCCCGGCGGCTACACCTTC	CASSLDEGPGGYTF
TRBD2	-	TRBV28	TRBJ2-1	TGTGCCAGCAGTTTATCAGGCCTCCGGGAGGGTGGCAATGAGCAGTTCTTC	CASSLSGLREGGNEQFF
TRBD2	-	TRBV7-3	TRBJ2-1	TGTGCCAGCAGCCCCGGGACTATGAATGAGCAGTTCTTC	CASSPGTMNEQFF
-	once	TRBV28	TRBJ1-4	TGTGCCAGCAACCCGGGGGAGGGACGGACTGAAAAACTGTTTTTT	CASNPGEGRTEKLFF
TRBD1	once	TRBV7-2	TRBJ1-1	TGTGCCAGCTCAAAGGTGACAGGGATGTCGAACACTGAAGCTTTCTTT	CASSKVTGMSNTEAFF
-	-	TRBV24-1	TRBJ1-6	TGTGCCACCAGTCGGGGGGGCGGTTCACCCCTCCACTTT	CATSRGGGSPLHF
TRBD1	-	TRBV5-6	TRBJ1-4	TGTGCCAGCAGCTTAGGACAGGGAATTGGGGCTAATGAAAAACTGTTTTTT	CASSLGQGIGANEKLFF
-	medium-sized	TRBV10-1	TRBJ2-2	TGCGCCAGCAGTGACAGGGACACCGGGGAGCTGTTTTTT	CASSDRDTGELFF
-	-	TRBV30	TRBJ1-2	TGTGCCTGGAGTCAGGCAGGGGCTCTCTACACCTTC	CAWSQAGALYTF
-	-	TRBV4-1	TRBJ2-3	TGCGCCAGCAGCCAAGTGCACCTAGTGCACACAGATACGCAGTATTTT	CASSQVHLVHTDTQYF
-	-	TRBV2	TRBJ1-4	TGTGCCAGCAGTGTCAGGAGGGCTAATGAAAAACTGTTTTTT	CASSVRRANEKLFF
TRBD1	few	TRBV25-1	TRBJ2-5	TGTGCCAGCAGCGACCCTCCTGAATGGACAGGGGTAAAAGAGACCCAGTACTTC	CASSDPPEWTGVKETQYF
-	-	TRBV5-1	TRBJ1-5	TGCGCCAGCAGAGTCAGTGGAGGGGTTGAGCCCCAGCATTTT	CASRVSGGVEPQHF
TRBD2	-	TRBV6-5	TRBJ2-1	TGTGCCAGCAGTTCCCTAGCGGGAGCTGATGAGCAGTTCTTC	CASSSLAGADEQFF
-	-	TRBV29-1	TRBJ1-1	TGCAGCGTTGAGGCGGGGACTGAAGCTTTCTTT	CSVEAGTEAFF
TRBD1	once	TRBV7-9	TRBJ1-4	TGTGCCAGCAGCCCAGCGGGGGCGACAGGGATAAATGAAAAACTGTTTTTT	CASSPAGATGINEKLFF
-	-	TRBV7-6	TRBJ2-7	TGTGCCAGCAGCTTAGTACCGCGGAGTTCCTACGAGCAGTACTTC	CASSLVPRSSYEQYF
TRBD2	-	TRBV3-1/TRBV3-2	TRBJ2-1	TGTGCCAGCAGCCAACTCCTAGCGGGCGATGAGCAGTTCTTC	CASSQLLAGDEQFF
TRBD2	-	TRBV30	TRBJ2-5	TGTGCCTGGAGCCGGAGCGGGGGGGAGACCCAGTACTTC	CAWSRSGGETQYF
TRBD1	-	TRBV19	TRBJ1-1	TGTGCCAGTAGTGCGACAGGGAGAAACGGGAACACTGAAGCTTTCTTT	CASSATGRNGNTEAFF
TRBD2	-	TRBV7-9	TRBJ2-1	TGTGCCAGCAGAGGCCTAGCGGGAGAGGAGCAGTTCTTC	CASRGLAGEEQFF
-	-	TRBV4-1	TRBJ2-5	TGCGCCAGCAGCCAAATGCGGGGTTTGACCCAGTACTTC	CASSQMRGLTQYF
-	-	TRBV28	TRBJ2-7	TGTGCCAGCAGTGCCGGACAGGGACTAATCTACGAGCAGTACTTC	CASSAGQGLIYEQYF
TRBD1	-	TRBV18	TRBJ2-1	TGTGCCAGCTCAATACGGGACAGCAATGAGCAGTTCTTC	CASSIRDSNEQFF
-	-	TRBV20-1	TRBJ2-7	TGCAGTGCTAGTAGTGGGCACGAGCAGTACTTC	CSASSGHEQYF
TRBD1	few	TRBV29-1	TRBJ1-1	TGCAGCGTCCTCCCTCAACAGGGGAAGAACACTGAAGCTTTCTTT	CSVLPQQGKNTEAFF
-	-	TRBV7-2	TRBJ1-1	TGTGCCAGCAGGGACACTTCCCAGGGGACTGAAGCTTTCTTT	CASRDTSQGTEAFF
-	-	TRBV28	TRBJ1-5	TGTGCCAGCAGGGGGCCGGAAAACAATCAGCCCCAGCATTTT	CASRGPENNQPQHF
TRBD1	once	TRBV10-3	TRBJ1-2	TGTGCCATCAGCACCGGACAGGGGCCGACTAACTATGGCTACACCTTC	CAISTGQGPTNYGYTF
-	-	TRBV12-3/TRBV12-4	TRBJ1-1	TGTGCCAGCACTCAGAGAGGGGGCACTGAAGCTTTCTTT	CASTQRGGTEAFF
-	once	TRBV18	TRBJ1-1	TGTGCCAGCTCACCCAAGGGGCAGGGAACTGAAGCTTTCTTT	CASSPKGQGTEAFF
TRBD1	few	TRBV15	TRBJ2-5	TGTGCCACCAGCAGGAGACAGGGTCTGGAGACCCAGTACTTC	CATSRRQGLETQYF
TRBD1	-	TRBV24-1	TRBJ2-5	TGTGCCACCAGTGATATCCGGGACAGACAAGAGACCCAGTACTTC	CATSDIRDRQETQYF
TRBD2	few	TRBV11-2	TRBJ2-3	TGTGCCAGCAGCGGCCGGGCGGGAGGGACTCCTACCTCCACAGATACGCAGTATTTT	CASSGRAGGTPTSTDTQYF
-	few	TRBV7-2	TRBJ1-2	TGTGCCAGCAGCCCCCCGGGGGGGGCGCAAAGTTATGGCTACACCTTC	CASSPPGGAQSYGYTF
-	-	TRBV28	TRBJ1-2	TGTGCCAGCACCCTGGCAGGGGTCGGCTATGGCTACACCTTC	CASTLAGVGYGYTF
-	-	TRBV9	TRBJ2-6	TGTGCCAGCAGCGTAGGTAGCTCTGGGGCCAACGTCCTGACTTTC	CASSVGSSGANVLTF
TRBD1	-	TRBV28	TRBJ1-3	TGTGCCAGCACTCCAATAAGACAGGGGGCGATTCACACCATATATTTT	CASTPIRQGAIHTIYF
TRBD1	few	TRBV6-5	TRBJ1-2	TGTGCCAGCATGGGGGTGCAGGGGGGAGGCTACACCTTC	CASMGVQGGGYTF
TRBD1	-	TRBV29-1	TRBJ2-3	TGCAGCGTTTCTATCGTGGACAGGGCGAGCACAGATACGCAGTATTTT	CSVSIVDRASTDTQYF
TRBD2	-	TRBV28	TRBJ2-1	TGTGCCAGCAACTCGGGAGGCTACAATGAGCAGTTCTTC	CASNSGGYNEQFF
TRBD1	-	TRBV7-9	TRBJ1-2	TGTGCCAGCAGCTTAAGGGTCCTCGGGACAGGAGCTAACTATGGCTACACCTTC	CASSLRVLGTGANYGYTF
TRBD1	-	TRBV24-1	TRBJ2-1	TGTGCCACCAGTGCCGGGGACAGAAACATCCTCTACAATGAGCAGTTCTTC	CATSAGDRNILYNEQFF
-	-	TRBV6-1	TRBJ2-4	TGTGCCAGCAGTGTACGGGTAGTCTGGGAGACCTTAGCCAAAAACATTCAGTACTTC	CASSVRVVWETLAKNIQYF
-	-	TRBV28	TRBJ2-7	TGTGCCAGCAGTCCGACTGGGTCCTACGAGCAGTACTTC	CASSPTGSYEQYF
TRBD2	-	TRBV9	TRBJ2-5	TGTGCCAGCAGCCCCCGGGGGCGGGGGGAACAGGAGACCCAGTACTTC	CASSPRGRGEQETQYF
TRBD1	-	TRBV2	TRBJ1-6	TGTGCCAGCAGTGAGACAGGGGGAACCTATAATTCACCCCTCCACTTT	CASSETGGTYNSPLHF
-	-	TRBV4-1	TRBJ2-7	TGCGCCAGCAGCCAAGGACTTGGGGCGAGCGAGCAGTACTTC	CASSQGLGASEQYF
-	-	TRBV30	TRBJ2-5	TGTGCCTGGAGTGTACAGCAGACCCCCCCGAAGACCCAGTACTTC	CAWSVQQTPPKTQYF
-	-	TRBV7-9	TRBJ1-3	TGTGCCAGCAGCCTAGAGGGGTTTGGAAACACCATATATTTT	CASSLEGFGNTIYF
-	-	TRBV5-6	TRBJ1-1	TGTGCCAGCAGCTTGGTTCAGGGATTTACTGAAGCTTTCTTT	CASSLVQGFTEAFF
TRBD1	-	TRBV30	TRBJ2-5	TGTGCCTGGAGTGTCCCAGGGACAGGGGATCGGGAGACCCAGTACTTC	CAWSVPGTGDRETQYF
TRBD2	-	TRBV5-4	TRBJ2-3	TGTGCCAGCAGCGGCGGACAGAAACTAGCGGGAGGGCCCCCAGATACGCAGTATTTT	CASSGGQKLAGGPPDTQYF